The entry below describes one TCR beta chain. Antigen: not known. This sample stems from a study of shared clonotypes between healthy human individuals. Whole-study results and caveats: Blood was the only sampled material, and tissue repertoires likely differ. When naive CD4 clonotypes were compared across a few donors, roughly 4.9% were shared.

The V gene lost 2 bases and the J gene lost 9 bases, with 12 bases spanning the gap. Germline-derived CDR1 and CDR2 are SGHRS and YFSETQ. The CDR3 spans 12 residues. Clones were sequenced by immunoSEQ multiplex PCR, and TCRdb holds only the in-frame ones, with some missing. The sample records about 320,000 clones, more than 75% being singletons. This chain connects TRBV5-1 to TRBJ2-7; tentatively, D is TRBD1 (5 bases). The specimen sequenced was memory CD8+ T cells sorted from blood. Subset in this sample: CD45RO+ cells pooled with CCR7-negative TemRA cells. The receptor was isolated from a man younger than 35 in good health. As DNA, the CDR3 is TGCGCCAGCAGCTTCCCAGGGAATGGGCAGTACTTC. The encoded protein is CASSFPGNGQYF.